Presented here are 8 T cell receptor beta chains from one specimen sequenced in a study of cytomegalovirus exposure and HLA in healthy donors. Amplification used 60 Vbeta primers and 13 Jbeta primers. TCRdb keeps only in-frame clones here, not all; method: immunoSEQ multiplex PCR. The sample includes 200,000 to 250,000 clones, roughly 79% seen only once; the top ten take 0.58%. Source material: PBMCs. The receptors come from a woman in her thirties or forties in good health and CMV-seronegative.

The gene calls are TRBV5-5 and TRBJ1-6; 12 bases fit TRBD1. Germline values: CDR1 SGHKS, CDR2 YYEKEE (reference sequence). This CDR3 region has 16 residues. J lost 8 bases, V lost 2 bases, and 5 bases had no gene match. The CDR3 loop is CASSFYGTGGDSPLHF. As DNA, the CDR3 is TGTGCCAGCAGCTTCTATGGGACAGGGGGCGATTCACCCCTCCACTTT.

This clone was observed a single time. The chain carries TRBV7-2 and TRBJ2-7; possible D gene TRBD1, 6 bases. CDR3 length: 14 residues. CDR1 is SGHTA and CDR2 is FQGNSA in the germline V gene. With 3 bases removed from V and 4 bases from J, the gap between germline ends came to 13 bases. CDR3 loop: CASSLGHGGYEQYF. CDR3 in DNA: TGTGCCAGCAGCTTGGGACACGGTGGATACGAGCAGTACTTC. Combining the CDR3 with reference TRBV7-2 and TRBJ2-7 gives the whole variable domain GAGVSQSPSNKVTEKGKDVELRCDPISGHTALYWYRQSLGQGLEFLIYFQGNSAPDKSGLPSDRFSAERTGGSVSTLTIQRTQQEDSAVYLCASSLGHGGYEQYFGPGTRLTVT.

The CDR3 DNA reads TGTGCCAGCTCACCGACGTTGATGAAGGGACTCAACTATGGCTACACCTTC. Translation: CASSPTLMKGLNYGYTF. The chain carries TRBV18 and TRBJ1-2, with D tentatively TRBD1 (5 bases). Trimming took off 3 bases at V and 2 bases at J, with 19 bases between the two ends. The CDR3 is 17 amino acids. Germline V gene lookup returns CDR1 KGHSH and CDR2 LQKENI.

The rearrangement links TRBV7-9 to TRBJ2-2, with 13 bases fitting TRBD2. CDR3 length: 17 residues. V shed 5 bases and J 0 bases; nucleotides not matched to a gene: 3. The germline V gene has CDR1 SEHNR and CDR2 FQNEAQ (reference sequence). CDR3 protein: CASSPTSGGTNTGELFF. The CDR3 nucleotides are TGTGCCAGCAGCCCGACTAGCGGGGGGACGAACACCGGGGAGCTGTTTTTT.

The rearrangement uses TRBV11-2 and TRBJ2-2; TRBD1 is a possible D gene (6 bases). Deletions cut 2 bases from V and 2 bases from J, with 12 bases between. Germline V CDR1 and CDR2: SGHAT, FQNNGV. The CDR3 totals 16 residues. The CDR3 sequence: CASSLIRGSNTGELFF. In nucleotides, the CDR3 is TGTGCCAGCAGCTTAATTAGGGGGTCAAACACCGGGGAGCTGTTTTTT.

This chain joins TRBV7-8 and TRBJ2-1; the match to TRBD2 covers 11 bases. CDR3 size: 21 residues. The germline V gene has CDR1 SGHVS and CDR2 FQNEAQ. Losses at the gene ends were 0 bases for V and 1 base for J; bases not matched to a gene: 14. CDR3 sequence: CASSLAWALAGGFLSYNEQFF. DNA for the CDR3: TGTGCCAGCAGCTTAGCGTGGGCTCTAGCGGGGGGCTTCCTATCCTACAATGAGCAGTTCTTC.

The chain joins TRBV2 to TRBJ1-4; D gene ambiguous. Germline loops: CDR1 SNHLY, CDR2 FYNNEI. The CDR3 totals 15 residues. V lost 3 bases to trimming and J lost 7 bases, with 15 bases between them. The DNA for the CDR3 is TGTGCCAGCAGTGATTGGGCCTCCGCCGGTGAAAAACTGTTTTTT. This translates into CASSDWASAGEKLFF.

This chain uses TRBV28 with TRBJ1-5; D might be TRBD1 (5 bases). The CDR3 has 15 residues. V was pared by 6 bases and J by 4 bases, with 16 bases between. Germline V gene lookup returns CDR1 MDHEN and CDR2 SYDVKM. The DNA of the CDR3 is TGTGCCAGCAGCTTGACCGGGACTCCAAATCAGCCCCAGCATTTT. This encodes CASSLTGTPNQPQHF.